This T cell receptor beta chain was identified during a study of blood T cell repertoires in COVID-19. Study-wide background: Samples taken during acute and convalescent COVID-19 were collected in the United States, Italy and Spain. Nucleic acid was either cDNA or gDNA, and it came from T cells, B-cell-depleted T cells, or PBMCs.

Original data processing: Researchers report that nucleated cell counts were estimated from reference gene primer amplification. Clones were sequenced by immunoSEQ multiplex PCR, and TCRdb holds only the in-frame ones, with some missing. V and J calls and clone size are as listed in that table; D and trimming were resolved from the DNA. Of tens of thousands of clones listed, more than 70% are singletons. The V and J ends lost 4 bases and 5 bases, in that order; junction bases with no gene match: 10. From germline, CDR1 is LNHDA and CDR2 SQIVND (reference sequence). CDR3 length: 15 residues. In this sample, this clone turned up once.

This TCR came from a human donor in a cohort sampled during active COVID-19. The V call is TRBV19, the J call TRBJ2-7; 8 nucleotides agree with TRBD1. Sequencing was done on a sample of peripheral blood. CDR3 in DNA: TGTGCCAGTAGTACGATCGAGGGACAGGCCAACGAGCAGTACTTC. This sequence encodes CASSTIEGQANEQYF.